This TCR beta chain was profiled in a study of beta chain features in type 1 diabetes. Study-wide results and caveats: Within the patient group, naive, central memory and Treg TCRB repertoires appeared more similar to each other than within healthy donors. Here, the possible influence of HLA type (on TCRB rearrangement) remained unresolved.

About this clone: Its antigen is not known.

Germline V gene sequence: CDR1 SGHTA, CDR2 FQGNSA. The CDR3 consists of 14 residues. J gave up 4 bases and V 0 bases, and 2 bases lay outside the gene matches. Of the isolated RNA, all was reverse transcribed, and so the sequenced material was expressed TCRB transcripts. Profiling relied on immunoSEQ multiplex PCR, and the TCRdb table lists in-frame clones only, not all of them. The data contain 450,000 to 600,000 clones, about 29% of them singletons. The chain joins TRBV7-2 to TRBJ1-2; TRBD1 matches at 7 bases. Sequencing was done on a sample of naive CD4+ T cells from blood. The source of this sequence is a man younger than 35 in good health. CDR3 residues: CASSLAQGPYGYTF. CDR3 nucleotides: TGTGCCAGCAGCTTAGCACAGGGGCCCTATGGCTACACCTTC.